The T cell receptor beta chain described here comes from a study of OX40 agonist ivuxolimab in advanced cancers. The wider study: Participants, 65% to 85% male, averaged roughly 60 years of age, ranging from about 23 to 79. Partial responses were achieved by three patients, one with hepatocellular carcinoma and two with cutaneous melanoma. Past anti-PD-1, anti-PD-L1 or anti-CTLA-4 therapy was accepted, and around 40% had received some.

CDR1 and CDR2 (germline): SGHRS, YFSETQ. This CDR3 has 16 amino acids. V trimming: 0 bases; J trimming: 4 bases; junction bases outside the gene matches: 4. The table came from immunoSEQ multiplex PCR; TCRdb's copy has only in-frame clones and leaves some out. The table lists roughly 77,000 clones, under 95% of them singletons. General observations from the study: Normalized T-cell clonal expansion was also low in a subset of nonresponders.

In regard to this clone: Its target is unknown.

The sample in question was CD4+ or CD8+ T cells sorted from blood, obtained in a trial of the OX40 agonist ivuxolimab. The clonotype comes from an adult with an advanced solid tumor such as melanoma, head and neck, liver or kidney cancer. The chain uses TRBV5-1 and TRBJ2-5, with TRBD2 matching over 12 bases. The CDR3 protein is CASSLGEGLAGETQYF. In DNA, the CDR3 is TGCGCCAGCAGCTTGGGTGAGGGACTAGCGGGAGAGACCCAGTACTTC.